This is a list of T cell receptor beta chains from one sample in a study of CD8 T cells in Susac syndrome. Using its own MiXCR run on the immunoSEQ multiplex PCR reads, TCRdb lists one record per CDR3 protein. This sample carries 150,000 or so distinct CDR3 sequences, approximately 94% of them seen once, and the ten largest clones take roughly 0.19%. Sequencing input: CD8+ T cells from PBMCs. These receptors were collected from a human donor with multiple sclerosis. Both conserved end residues are part of each CDR3. D genes are given only for firm matches. Some rows have no size entry. The others give once, few or many, or a class for an expanded clone.

TRBJ2-1	-	-	TRBV6-5	CASSYQDSYNEQFF	TGTGCCAGCAGTTACCAGGACAGCTACAATGAGCAGTTCTTC
TRBJ2-5	-	TRBD2	TRBV7-3	CASSLVPSGGAPETQYF	TGTGCCAGCAGCTTAGTCCCTAGCGGGGGGGCCCCAGAGACCCAGTACTTC
TRBJ2-7	few	-	TRBV7-9	CASSLGNGEQYF	TGTGCCAGCAGCTTAGGTAATGGGGAGCAGTACTTC
TRBJ2-7	-	TRBD2	TRBV6-1	CASSPFGGGALDEQYF	TGTGCCAGCAGTCCGTTTGGCGGGGGGGCCTTGGACGAGCAGTACTTC
TRBJ2-3	-	-	TRBV13	CASSLGGNKATDTQYF	TGTGCCAGCAGCTTAGGGGGGAACAAGGCGACAGATACGCAGTATTTT
TRBJ2-7	-	-	TRBV30	CALMSGRGYEQYF	TGTGCCCTGATGTCGGGAAGAGGTTACGAGCAGTACTTC
TRBJ2-5	-	-	TRBV27	CASSPFSGMETQYF	TGTGCCAGCAGTCCCTTCAGTGGAATGGAGACCCAGTACTTC
TRBJ2-2	-	-	TRBV29-1	CSVNFAERNTGELFF	TGCAGCGTTAACTTCGCAGAGCGGAACACCGGGGAGCTGTTTTTT
TRBJ1-4	-	TRBD1	TRBV14	CASSQDGQANGEKLFF	TGTGCCAGCAGCCAAGATGGACAGGCAAACGGCGAAAAACTGTTTTTT
TRBJ1-1	-	-	TRBV5-1	CASSGGSEAFF	TGCGCCAGCAGTGGGGGATCGGAAGCTTTCTTT
TRBJ1-2	-	-	TRBV5-6	CASSSWTDYPSGYTF	TGTGCCAGCAGCTCCTGGACAGACTACCCTTCTGGCTACACCTTC
TRBJ2-3	-	-	TRBV3-1	CASSQNDLELDRTTDTQYF	TGTGCCAGCAGCCAAAACGATCTGGAGCTAGACAGAACCACAGATACGCAGTATTTT
TRBJ2-1	-	-	TRBV12-3/TRBV12-4	CASLRQVNAIGEQFF	TGTGCCAGCCTAAGACAGGTTAACGCAATCGGCGAGCAGTTCTTC
TRBJ2-7	-	TRBD1	TRBV7-3	CASSETGGGYDEQYF	TGTGCCAGCAGCGAGACAGGGGGAGGCTATGACGAGCAGTACTTC
TRBJ2-3	-	-	TRBV30	CAWSVPVWESTDTQYF	TGTGCCTGGAGCGTACCCGTGTGGGAGAGCACAGATACGCAGTATTTT
TRBJ1-1	-	-	TRBV7-9	CASSLAADRYNTEAFF	TGTGCCAGCAGCTTAGCGGCCGACAGGTACAACACTGAAGCTTTCTTT
TRBJ1-2	once	TRBD1	TRBV19	CASSILGTGSGYGYTF	TGTGCCAGTAGTATACTGGGGACAGGGTCCGGATATGGCTACACCTTC
TRBJ1-1	-	-	TRBV2	CASSEAPNTEAFF	TGTGCCAGCAGTGAAGCACCGAACACTGAAGCTTTCTTT
TRBJ1-4	-	-	TRBV11-2	CASSLGPLGEKLFF	TGTGCCAGCAGCTTAGGACCCCTGGGTGAAAAACTGTTTTTT
TRBJ1-1	-	-	TRBV30	CAWSVGGYTEAFF	TGTGCCTGGAGTGTAGGAGGGTACACTGAAGCTTTCTTT